Detailed here is one T cell receptor beta chain. The data belong to a study of blood T cells in healthy people across ages. CDR1 and CDR2 from the germline V gene are SGHNT and YENEEA. V lost 6 bases to trimming and J lost 3 bases, with 9 bases between them. CDR3 length: 13 amino acids. The use of a sample-barcoded 5' primer and a J-beta primer mix characterized a second PCR of 7 to 11 cycles. TCRdb redid the calling of the 5' RACE reads with MiXCR, one entry per CDR3 protein. The repertoire holds hundreds of thousands of distinct CDR3 sequences, with about 48% as singletons. The sequence was collected from a man younger than 40 in good health. What was sequenced was blood. The J gene is TRBJ2-1, the V gene TRBV11-3; D is ambiguous. The CDR3 bases are TGTGCCAGCAGGCCCTCAGGCTACAATGAGCAGTTCTTC. Its translation is CASRPSGYNEQFF. Full variable domain (rest looked up from reference TRBV11-3 and TRBJ2-1): EAGVVQSPRYKIIEKKQPVAFWCNPISGHNTLYWYLQNLGQGPELLIRYENEEAVDDSQLPKDRFSAERLKGVDSTLKIQPAELGDSAVYLCASRPSGYNEQFFGPGTRLTVL.